These T cell receptor beta chains were read from a single sample in a study of TIL therapy for anti-PD-1-resistant metastatic lung cancer. This table comes from immunoSEQ multiplex PCR, and its TCRdb copy is limited to in-frame clones, with some not included. The data show more than 20,000 clones, about three quarters seen once. The sequences come from blood, collected at baseline. The receptors originated from a person between 30 and 80 years old with non-small cell lung cancer. CDR3s include the opening cysteine and the closing phenylalanine or tryptophan. D genes are given only for firm matches. For some rows the clone size is stated as once, few or many, or as a class when expanded; others skip it.

j_call	v_call	clone_size	d_call	cdr3_aa	cdr3_nt
TRBJ1-1	TRBV6-5	few	-	CASISGAVRTEAFF	TGTGCCAGCATTAGTGGGGCGGTTCGGACTGAAGCTTTCTTT
TRBJ1-6	TRBV3-1/TRBV3-2	-	TRBD1	CASSQGRQGGSPLHF	TGTGCCAGCAGCCAAGGTCGACAGGGCGGTTCACCCCTCCACTTT
TRBJ1-5	TRBV7-9	-	-	CASSVTPGRKPQHF	TGTGCCAGCAGCGTCACGCCAGGGAGGAAGCCCCAGCATTTT
TRBJ1-2	TRBV19	few	-	CASITRGANGYTF	TGTGCCAGTATTACGAGGGGCGCGAATGGCTACACCTTC
TRBJ2-7	TRBV7-8	-	TRBD2	CASSVTGTSGVEQYF	TGTGCCAGCAGCGTTACCGGGACTAGCGGGGTCGAGCAGTACTTC
TRBJ1-3	TRBV5-1	few	-	CAVRAGNTIYF	TGCGCCGTCCGGGCTGGAAACACCATATATTTT
TRBJ2-1	TRBV30	-	-	CAWGPGGRMVF	TGTGCCTGGGGACCCGGCGGGCGCATGGTCTTC
TRBJ2-5	TRBV6-5	-	TRBD1	CASSLNLGTGEETQYF	TGTGCCAGCAGTTTGAACCTAGGGACAGGGGAAGAGACCCAGTACTTC
TRBJ2-2	TRBV7-3	-	-	CASSPKSTGELFF	TGTGCCAGCAGCCCGAAAAGCACCGGGGAGCTGTTTTTT
TRBJ2-5	TRBV6-2/TRBV6-3	-	-	CASSSWTPSRGETQYF	TGTGCCAGCAGTTCTTGGACCCCATCGAGAGGAGAGACCCAGTACTTC
TRBJ1-1	TRBV3-1/TRBV3-2	-	-	CASSQGGVSLANTEAFF	TGTGCCAGCAGCCAAGGAGGTGTCAGTCTCGCGAACACTGAAGCTTTCTTT
TRBJ2-4	TRBV6-5	once	TRBD1	CASSSGQGRDIQYF	TGTGCCAGCAGTTCCGGACAGGGAAGAGACATTCAGTACTTC
TRBJ1-4	TRBV5-1	-	TRBD1	CASSYSGGGEKLFF	TGCGCCAGCAGCTACTCAGGGGGCGGTGAAAAACTGTTTTTT
TRBJ2-5	TRBV6-1	-	-	CASSERSVVGAQYF	TGTGCCAGCAGTGAACGTAGTGTGGTAGGGGCCCAGTACTTC
TRBJ2-2	TRBV5-1	-	-	CASSSTAHTGELFF	TGCGCCAGCAGCTCGACAGCTCACACCGGGGAGCTGTTTTTT
TRBJ1-6	TRBV2	-	-	CASLAEKYSPLHF	TGTGCCAGTCTTGCGGAGAAGTATTCACCCCTCCACTTT
TRBJ1-2	TRBV10-1	-	TRBD1	CASSRAGGGYGYTF	TGCGCCAGCAGTAGGGCAGGGGGCGGCTATGGCTACACCTTC
TRBJ2-5	TRBV7-3	-	TRBD2	CASSPLAGAGETQYF	TGTGCCAGCAGCCCTCTAGCGGGGGCTGGAGAGACCCAGTACTTC
TRBJ2-1	TRBV2	-	TRBD2	CASRRRTRDGNEQFF	TGTGCCAGCAGGCGCCGGACTAGGGACGGCAATGAGCAGTTCTTC
TRBJ2-1	TRBV4-1	-	TRBD2	CASSKTGTIQNEQFF	TGCGCCAGCAGCAAAACCGGGACTATACAGAATGAGCAGTTCTTC
TRBJ2-5	TRBV4-1	once	-	CASSQTSTHQETQYF	TGCGCCAGCAGCCAGACGTCGACACACCAAGAGACCCAGTACTTC
TRBJ2-3	TRBV5-1	-	TRBD2	CASSGFSGGGTDTQYF	TGCGCCAGCAGCGGCTTCAGCGGGGGCGGCACAGATACGCAGTATTTT
TRBJ2-2	TRBV20-1	-	-	CSASRGTGELFF	TGCAGTGCTAGTCGAGGGACCGGGGAGCTGTTTTTT
TRBJ1-2	TRBV5-1	medium-sized	-	CASSPDGSPYGYTF	TGCGCCAGCAGCCCGGACGGCAGTCCCTATGGCTACACCTTC
TRBJ2-3	TRBV10-3	-	TRBD1	CAARRGQTDTQYF	TGTGCCGCCCGCAGGGGGCAGACAGATACGCAGTATTTT
TRBJ2-1	TRBV5-1	-	TRBD2	CASSYLAGEGEQFF	TGCGCCAGCAGTTATCTAGCGGGAGAGGGTGAGCAGTTCTTC
TRBJ1-6	TRBV6-1	-	-	CASSQAAGDNSPLHF	TGTGCCAGCAGTCAAGCAGCAGGGGATAATTCACCCCTCCACTTT
TRBJ2-4	TRBV7-2	-	TRBD2	CASSQIRLAGGLGRIQYF	TGTGCCAGCAGCCAAATTCGACTAGCGGGAGGGCTTGGCCGCATTCAGTACTTC
TRBJ2-7	TRBV5-6	-	TRBD2	CASSSVLAGGPYEQYF	TGTGCCAGCAGCTCTGTATTAGCGGGAGGGCCCTACGAGCAGTACTTC
TRBJ1-3	TRBV3-1/TRBV3-2	-	-	CASSQYLMSGNTIYF	TGTGCCAGCAGCCAATATCTCATGTCTGGAAACACCATATATTTT
TRBJ1-2	TRBV9	medium-sized	TRBD1	CASSVVRQGIGYTF	TGTGCCAGCAGCGTAGTGAGACAGGGAATCGGCTACACCTTC
TRBJ2-1	TRBV29-1	-	TRBD2	CSVEGRGLAEDEQFF	TGCAGCGTTGAAGGGAGGGGACTAGCGGAGGATGAGCAGTTCTTC
TRBJ2-3	TRBV7-2	once	-	CASSARGLKRTDTQYF	TGTGCCAGCAGCGCGAGGGGTCTGAAACGCACAGATACGCAGTATTTT
TRBJ2-7	TRBV10-1	-	-	CASSESSGANYEQYF	TGCGCCAGCAGTGAGTCGTCGGGAGCGAACTACGAGCAGTACTTC
TRBJ1-6	TRBV4-1	-	-	CASSQGSGDNSPLHF	TGCGCCAGCAGCCAAGGATCCGGGGATAATTCACCCCTCCACTTT
TRBJ2-1	TRBV29-1	-	-	CSVYHVTNEQFF	TGCAGCGTATACCACGTTACTAATGAGCAGTTCTTC
TRBJ2-7	TRBV2	few	TRBD2	CASRGDPGLATPRPYEQYF	TGTGCCAGCAGGGGCGATCCGGGACTAGCGACCCCCCGTCCCTACGAGCAGTACTTC
TRBJ2-1	TRBV7-9	-	-	CASSLSLAGSYNEQFF	TGTGCCAGCAGCTTATCGCTCGCAGGCTCCTACAATGAGCAGTTCTTC
TRBJ2-1	TRBV29-1	-	-	CSVAPPYNEQFF	TGCAGCGTCGCCCCTCCATACAATGAGCAGTTCTTC
TRBJ1-3	TRBV29-1	-	TRBD1	CSVEDGQGYGTIYF	TGCAGCGTTGAAGATGGACAGGGGTATGGCACCATATATTTT
TRBJ1-6	TRBV6-2/TRBV6-3	-	-	CASSSQLSPLHF	TGTGCCAGCAGTTCTCAACTCTCACCCCTCCACTTT
TRBJ2-3	TRBV9	-	TRBD2	CASSVGLAGRTDTQYF	TGTGCCAGCAGCGTGGGGCTAGCGGGCCGCACAGATACGCAGTATTTT
TRBJ1-1	TRBV2	-	TRBD1	CASSSDRANTEAFF	TGTGCCAGCAGCTCGGACAGGGCTAACACTGAAGCTTTCTTT
TRBJ1-1	TRBV2	-	-	CASSGRTEAFF	TGTGCCAGCTCCGGCCGAACTGAAGCTTTCTTT